This TCR beta chain came from a study of blood T cell repertoires in COVID-19 (TCRdb year 2020). Notes on the research overall: Samples covering the acute and convalescent phases of COVID-19 were provided by collaborators in the United States, Italy and Spain. The material from the prospective study consisted of cDNA or gDNA derived from T cells, B-cell-depleted T cells, or PBMCs. The dataset comprised deeply sampled blood TCRbeta repertoires from subjects exposed to, actively infected with, or recovered from COVID-19. The repertoires were released in a freely available public database intended as a resource for research on the immune response to SARS-CoV-2. Samples came from the ongoing ImmuneRACE study (first 160 participants) plus 1,254 subjects from 6 global collaborators. Sample metadata almost always included a de-identified subject ID, COVID-19 status, age in years and sex. Where available, HLA class I and class II types were taken from metadata supplied by the sample provider and were not determined by assay-based typing.

TCRbeta CDR3 regions were amplified from genomic DNA using the immunoSEQ Assay, a bias-controlled multiplex PCR. Per the source publication's procedure: Within the assay, amplification of reference gene primers was used to estimate how many nucleated cells each sample contained. To quantify the absolute abundance of each unique TCRbeta CDR3 rearrangement, sequence reads were collapsed and filtered. For each sample, productive Simpson clonality was calculated as the square root of Simpson's diversity index over productive rearrangements. In TCRdb, the immuneACCESS table is reduced to in-frame sequences with V and J assigned. These tables do not hold every clone; where another copy was compared, an unresolved V gene accounts for under half, and the others remain unexplained. V, J and clone size are taken as reported in that table, and D and trimming were inferred from the DNA itself. This sample lists 190,000 or so clones; about 83% were detected once. 8% to 10% of the sample is held by the ten biggest clonotypes.

Enrolling through a virtual design, the prospective study's participants ranged in age from roughly 18 to 95 years and lived across about two dozen United States geographic areas. In the prospective study, cohorts were assigned on the basis of participant-reported clinical history obtained from a screening survey and a study questionnaire. Recovered participants in ImmuneRACE Cohort 3 were defined by two consecutive negative NP/OP PCR tests, clearance by a healthcare professional, or resolution of symptoms. In the prospective study, whole blood, serum and a nasopharyngeal or oropharyngeal swab were collected from each participant by mobile phlebotomists. Prospective study participants could optionally give additional blood draws and questionnaires over an approximately 2-month period. Prospective study blood samples were shipped either frozen or at room temperature before DNA extraction. Overall study outcomes, separate from this receptor: The amount of clinical and demographic metadata varied by source and participant and was provided uncurated.

Per the germline V gene, SQVTM is the CDR1 and ANQGSEA is the CDR2. The cysteine opens and the phenylalanine closes a CDR3 of 16 amino acids. Left in the record is the CDR3 DNA by itself, 48 bases read in frame from the first base. V drops 5 bases and J drops 4 bases, leaving 22 bases in between. In regard to this clone: Its antigen remains unidentified. Per-base quality was not reported, and no clone a single base away is much larger than it.

The source material was PBMCs or T cells enriched from blood (not recorded which). The sequence was collected from a woman in her thirties who had recovered from COVID-19. The chain is encoded by TRBV29-1 joined to TRBJ2-3; the best D guess is TRBD2, with 7 bases matching. The CDR3 sequence is CSVWGDVGGGADTQYF. Read as DNA, the sequence is TGCAGCGTTTGGGGCGACGTAGGGGGGGGCGCAGATACGCAGTATTTT.